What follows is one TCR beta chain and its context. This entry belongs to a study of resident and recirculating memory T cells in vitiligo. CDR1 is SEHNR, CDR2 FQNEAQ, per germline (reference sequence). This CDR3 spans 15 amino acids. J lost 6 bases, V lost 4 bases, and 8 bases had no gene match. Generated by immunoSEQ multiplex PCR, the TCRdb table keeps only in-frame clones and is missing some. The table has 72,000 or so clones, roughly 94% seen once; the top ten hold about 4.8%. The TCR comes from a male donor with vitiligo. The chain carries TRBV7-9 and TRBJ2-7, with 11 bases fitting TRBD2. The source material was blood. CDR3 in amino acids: CASSSNSGRASEQYF. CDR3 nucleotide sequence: TGTGCCAGCAGCTCCAATAGCGGGAGGGCCTCCGAGCAGTACTTC. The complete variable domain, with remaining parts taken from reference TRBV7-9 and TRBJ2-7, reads DTGVSQNPRHKITKRGQNVTFRCDPISEHNRLYWYRQTLGQGPEFLTYFQNEAQLEKSRLLSDRFSAERPKGSFSTLEIQRTEQGDSAMYLCASSSNSGRASEQYFGPGTRLTVT.